The 8 T cell receptor beta chains below were found in one sample sequenced in a study of early T cells in non-severe SARS-CoV-2 infection. TCRdb itself ran the 5' RACE reads through MiXCR, one entry per CDR3 protein. The data show approximately 83,000 distinct CDR3 sequences, with about an eighth seen just once and roughly 3.1% held by the top ten. Sequencing was performed on whole blood. These receptors originate from an adult who was a healthcare worker with PCR-confirmed SARS-CoV-2 infection or an uninfected control (not recorded which).

This clonotype was recorded many times. The chain joins TRBV29-1 to TRBJ2-1; a possible D gene is TRBD2 (5 bases). CDR1 SQVTM and CDR2 ANQGSEA come from the germline V gene. V dropped 1 base and J dropped 0 bases, with 7 bases sitting between them. The CDR3 is made up of 14 amino acids. CDR3 amino acids: CSVEAGSSYNEQFF. The CDR3 region has the DNA TGCAGCGTTGAAGCGGGGAGCTCCTACAATGAGCAGTTCTTC.

The gene calls are TRBV7-3 and TRBJ2-3; D gene uncertain. This CDR3 is 14 amino acids long. Germline V CDR1 and CDR2: SGHTA, FQGTGA. The germline V and J ends were trimmed by 0 bases and 4 bases, with 8 bases remaining between them. The CDR3 DNA sequence: TGTGCCAGCAGCTTAACGGGGTTTGCAGATACGCAGTATTTT. Translated: CASSLTGFADTQYF.

At least ten counts were recorded for this clonotype. This sequence joins TRBV4-1 and TRBJ2-3; 8 bases are shared with TRBD2. The junction had 5 bases not matched to a gene; V was cut back by 0 bases and J by 0 bases. CDR3 size: 17 residues. Germline-derived CDR1 and CDR2 are MGHRA and YSYEKL. The CDR3 region is CASSQEPSGPSTDTQYF. Here the CDR3 DNA reads TGCGCCAGCAGCCAAGAACCTAGCGGGCCTAGCACAGATACGCAGTATTTT.

This chain connects TRBV6-6 to TRBJ2-2; D unclear. V shed 5 bases and J shed 8 bases, with 12 bases lying between them. The germline V gene has CDR1 MNHNY and CDR2 SVGAGI (reference sequence). CDR3 length: 13 residues. Here the CDR3 reads CASSTQTEGELFF. The CDR3, as DNA: TGTGCCAGCAGTACACAGACCGAGGGGGAGCTGTTTTTT.

The rearrangement joins TRBV29-1 to TRBJ2-2; the D is unclear. Germline CDR1 is SQVTM and CDR2 is ANQGSEA. V was clipped by 1 base and J by 4 bases, with 7 bases between them. There are 13 residues in the CDR3. CDR3 coding DNA: TGCAGCGTTGAAGGGCTAATCACCGGGGAGCTGTTTTTT. Translation gives CSVEGLITGELFF.

This clonotype was observed a few times. The chain links TRBV9 to TRBJ2-5; a possible D gene is TRBD1 (5 bases). The CDR3 extends over 14 amino acids. Germline CDR1 and CDR2: SGDLS and YYNGEE. The ends were cut back, 5 bases at V and 5 bases at J, with 16 bases in the middle. CDR3 residues: CASSVQAGKETQYF. The CDR3 DNA reads as TGTGCCAGCAGTGTCCAAGCAGGGAAGGAGACCCAGTACTTC.

This clonotype came up many times. The chain joins TRBV5-1 to TRBJ2-7, with D possibly TRBD2 on 5 matching bases. Germline V gene data show CDR1 as SGHRS and CDR2 as YFSETQ. The CDR3 has 14 residues. V was shortened by 1 base and J by 5 bases, with 13 bases between the two germline ends. CDR3 coding DNA: TGCGCCAGCAGCTTGCGGACTCCCGAGGACGAGCAGTACTTC. Translated: CASSLRTPEDEQYF.

This chain uses TRBV12-3 or TRBV12-4 with TRBJ2-4; D tentatively fits TRBD1 or TRBD2 (6 bases each). The CDR3 sequence is 15 residues long. Trimming removed 6 bases from V and 1 base from J, with 13 bases in between. CDR3 DNA: TGTGCCAGCAGCCCCAGGAGGGGGGCCAAAAACATTCAGTACTTC. Translating it yields CASSPRRGAKNIQYF.